This entry concerns a single T cell receptor beta chain. This receptor's antigen is unknown. Base qualities are not recorded, but no much larger clone differs from it by a single base. The germline V gene gives CDR1 as KGHSH and CDR2 as LQKENI. The V end gives up 0 bases and the J end 3 bases, leaving 7 bases in the junction not matched to a gene. The CDR3 contains 16 residues, cysteine and phenylalanine counted. Only CDR3 DNA remains: 48 bases, in frame from the first base. Another Seattle source contributed samples from volunteer blood donors who had recovered from COVID-19. The collaborating institutions used their own protocols to collect whole blood in K2EDTA tubes. For TCRbeta analysis, collaborator samples were shipped as frozen whole blood, as isolated PBMCs, or as DNA extracted from either sample type. TCRbeta CDR3 regions were amplified from genomic DNA by means of the immunoSEQ Assay, a bias-controlled multiplex PCR. The paper's data handling went like this. Within the assay, amplification of reference gene primers was used to estimate how many nucleated cells each sample contained. Sequence reads were collapsed and filtered to measure the absolute abundance of every unique TCRbeta CDR3 rearrangement. Productive Simpson clonality was computed per sample as the square root of Simpson's diversity index over productive rearrangements. The immuneACCESS repertoire file appears here via TCRdb, limited to in-frame rearrangements. These files lack a portion of the clones; in checked studies, under half of the deficit traces to unresolved V genes, and the cause of the others is not known. V and J calls and clone size are given by that table; D and trimming were obtained from the DNA. The table for this sample lists 250,000 to 300,000 clones; more than 75% of them were counted only once. Roughly 1.6% of the sample belongs to the ten largest clones.

This sample stems from a study of blood T cell repertoires in COVID-19 (dated by TCRdb to 2019 to 2021). Some background on the complete study: Samples from collaborators originated in the United States, Italy and Spain and spanned both the acute and convalescent phases of COVID-19. The material from the prospective study consisted of cDNA or gDNA derived from T cells, B-cell-depleted T cells, or PBMCs. Subjects who had been exposed to COVID-19, were actively infected with it, or had recovered from it provided the deeply sampled blood TCRbeta repertoires that made up the dataset. The samples were drawn from the first 160 participants of the ongoing ImmuneRACE study and from 950 to 1,500 subjects provided by 6 global collaborators. HLA class I and class II types, where available, came from metadata supplied by the sample provider rather than from assay-based typing. A freely available public database, intended as a resource for researchers studying the immune response to SARS-CoV-2, is where the repertoires were released. Sample metadata almost always included a de-identified subject ID, COVID-19 status, age in years and sex.

What the research found in general, with its limitations: The quantity of clinical and demographic metadata differed by source and by participant and was supplied without curation.

The sample consisted of peripheral blood. This receptor was identified in a woman aged 40 to 50 who had recovered from COVID-19. The chain uses TRBV18 and TRBJ2-7; 8 nucleotides in the junction match TRBD1. The DNA is TGTGCCAGCTCACCACCATCAACTACAGGGGGCTACGAGCAGTACTTC. Its protein is CASSPPSTTGGYEQYF.